The next 27 T cell receptor beta chains were all read from a single sample in a study of cytomegalovirus exposure and HLA in healthy donors. The PCR ran on 60 Vbeta and 13 Jbeta primers. Repertoires were generated with immunoSEQ multiplex PCR, while TCRdb's copy carries only in-frame clones and drops some. The table has 150,000 or so clones, approximately 81% seen once; the top ten hold 1% to 1.5%. Sequenced: PBMCs. Source of these receptors: a man between 45 and 60 years old in good health and CMV-seropositive.

CDR3 in DNA: TGTGCCAGCTCACCCGGAGGAAACGGCGAGCAGTACTTC. Amino acids: CASSPGGNGEQYF. The chain has TRBV18 and TRBJ2-7; tentative D call: TRBD2 (5 bases). CDR3 length equals 13 residues. In germline, CDR1 is KGHSH, CDR2 LQKENI. V lost 3 bases and J 6 bases, leaving 12 bases between the germline ends. The entire variable domain, with the rest obtained from reference TRBV18 and TRBJ2-7, is as follows: NAGVMQNPRHLVRRRGQEARLRCSPMKGHSHVYWYRQLPEEGLKFMVYLQKENIIDESGMPKERFSAEFPKEGPSILRIQQVVRGDSAAYFCASSPGGNGEQYFGPGTRLTVT.

The gene calls are TRBV28 and TRBJ1-2, with D possibly matching TRBD1 (5 bases). There are 11 residues in the CDR3. Trimming pared 4 bases from V and 7 bases from J, leaving 7 bases between. Germline CDR1 and CDR2: MDHEN and SYDVKM. The CDR3 protein is CASSSRAGYTF. Here the CDR3 DNA reads TGTGCCAGCAGTTCCAGGGCTGGCTACACCTTC.

The J gene is TRBJ1-4, the V gene TRBV28, with D unresolved. The CDR3 loop spans 15 amino acids. CDR1 is MDHEN and CDR2 is SYDVKM in the germline V gene. The V and J ends lost 2 bases and 0 bases respectively, with 7 bases between them. CDR3 loop: CASSLGQTTNEKLFF. The CDR3 DNA sequence: TGTGCCAGCAGTTTAGGGCAGACAACTAATGAAAAACTGTTTTTT.

This clone was seen a single time. V is TRBV6-5 and J is TRBJ1-2; 7 nucleotides align to TRBD1. The trim removed 5 bases at V and 6 bases at J, leaving 6 bases unmatched. Germline V gene data show CDR1 as MNHEY and CDR2 as SVGAGI. This CDR3 is built from 13 residues. CDR3 DNA sequence: TGTGCCAGCAGTCCCAGGGGGAGTAATGGCTACACCTTC. The encoded protein is CASSPRGSNGYTF.

This clone was seen a few times. J is TRBJ2-2 and V is TRBV5-1, with TRBD2 matching over 12 bases. Germline CDR1 and CDR2: SGHRS and YFSETQ. V lost 4 bases and J lost 5; bases outside the gene matches: 6. This CDR3 comprises 16 residues. CDR3 protein: CASSPWTSGITGELFF. In nucleotides, the CDR3 is TGCGCCAGCAGCCCGTGGACTAGCGGGATAACCGGGGAGCTGTTTTTT.

This clone was seen a few times. The chain couples TRBV5-6 to TRBJ1-6; possible D gene TRBD1, 5 bases. Germline values: CDR1 SGHDT, CDR2 YYEEEE. The CDR3 has 16 amino acids. The V end lost 0 bases, the J end lost 9 bases, and 16 bases lay between the germline ends. The CDR3 reads CASSLELGRVGSPLHF. The CDR3 nucleotides are TGTGCCAGCAGCTTGGAACTTGGCAGGGTCGGTTCACCCCTCCACTTT.

The V gene is TRBV2, the J gene TRBJ2-7; perhaps TRBD1 as D (5 bases). Germline loops: CDR1 SNHLY, CDR2 FYNNEI. The V end lost 6 bases, the J end lost 2 bases, and 14 bases lay between the germline ends. The CDR3 has 14 residues. The CDR3 nucleotides are TGTGCCAGCAGCGCGCTTACAGGAGCCTACGAGCAGTACTTC. It encodes CASSALTGAYEQYF.

CDR3 nucleotide sequence: TGTGCCAGCAGTTTACCCCCAGTCATGAACACTGAAGCTTTCTTT. It yields the protein CASSLPPVMNTEAFF. The chain combines TRBV28 with TRBJ1-1; D is unclear. The V and J ends lost 2 bases and 0 bases respectively, with 10 bases between them. Germline CDR1 MDHEN, CDR2 SYDVKM. This CDR3 spans 15 amino acids.

The rearrangement links TRBV19 to TRBJ2-1, with a tentative D call TRBD2 (5 bases). The CDR3 is 14 residues long. The germline gives CDR1 LNHDA, CDR2 SQIVND (reference sequence). Trimming took 0 bases from V and 11 from J, leaving 14 bases between them. This CDR3 is CASSIDLGGGKQFF. DNA for the CDR3: TGTGCCAGTAGTATAGATCTGGGCGGAGGAAAGCAGTTCTTC.

This sequence joins TRBV28 and TRBJ2-7; D not resolved. The germline V and J ends were trimmed by 8 bases and 3 bases, with 14 bases remaining between them. This CDR3 has 13 amino acids. In germline, CDR1 is MDHEN, CDR2 SYDVKM. CDR3 in DNA: TGTGCCAGCCTCCCCCCAGGCAACTACGAGCAGTACTTC. Its protein product is CASLPPGNYEQYF.

The chain recombines TRBV5-1 with TRBJ2-5; 10 nucleotides agree with TRBD1. The V gene end was trimmed by 4 bases and the J gene end by 5 bases; junction bases not matched to a gene: 2. The CDR3 is 13 amino acids. Germline lookup yields CDR1 SGHRS and CDR2 YFSETQ. The CDR3 loop reads CASSMGQGETQYF. Written as DNA, the CDR3 is TGCGCCAGCAGCATGGGACAGGGGGAGACCCAGTACTTC.

The chain has TRBV6-6 and TRBJ2-5; unclear D gene. The CDR3 runs 14 residues. CDR1 is MNHNY and CDR2 is SVGAGI in the germline V gene (reference sequence). V was shortened by 6 bases and J by 3 bases, with 14 bases between the two germline ends. The CDR3 region has the DNA TGTGCCAGCAGAAGTTGGCAAAATAAAGAGACCCAGTACTTC. Translating gives CASRSWQNKETQYF.

V and J are TRBV7-9 and TRBJ2-5; 7 bases align to TRBD1. The CDR3 is 13 amino acids. CDR1 SEHNR and CDR2 FQNEAQ come from the germline V gene (reference sequence). V shed 5 bases and J 7 bases; nucleotides not matched to a gene: 7. The CDR3 loop is CASSRDRVATQYF. The CDR3 nucleotides are TGTGCCAGCAGCCGCGACAGGGTAGCGACCCAGTACTTC.

This rearrangement joins TRBV7-9 to TRBJ2-5; D is perhaps TRBD2 (5 bases). V was pared by 5 bases and J by 5 bases, with 15 bases between. Germline assignment: CDR1 SEHNR and CDR2 FQNEAQ (reference sequence). The CDR3 consists of 14 residues. The DNA for the CDR3 is TGTGCCAGCAGCCTCGGGGTCCAAGGGGAGACCCAGTACTTC. Translated, it gives CASSLGVQGETQYF.

The chain uses TRBV14 and TRBJ2-6; 8 bases align to TRBD1. J lost 2 bases, V lost 1 base, and 4 bases had no gene match. This CDR3 region has 17 residues. Germline lookup yields CDR1 SGHDN and CDR2 FVKESK. CDR3 DNA: TGTGCCAGCAGCCAAGGGACAGGGCTCCCTGGGGCCAACGTCCTGACTTTC. Its translation is CASSQGTGLPGANVLTF.

This chain connects TRBV19 to TRBJ2-3, with 7 nucleotides matching TRBD1. This CDR3 comprises 13 residues. V lost 6 bases to trimming and J lost 3 bases; unmatched junction nucleotides: 3. Germline lookup yields CDR1 LNHDA and CDR2 SQIVND (reference sequence). Here the CDR3 reads CASSEGATDTQYF. In DNA form, the CDR3 reads TGTGCCAGTAGCGAGGGGGCAACAGATACGCAGTATTTT.

This chain uses TRBV6-6 with TRBJ1-3; D possibly corresponds to TRBD1 (5 bases). In germline, CDR1 is MNHNY, CDR2 SVGAGI (reference sequence). This CDR3 spans 15 amino acids. Trimming pared 2 bases from V and 6 bases from J, leaving 14 bases between. CDR3 coding DNA: TGTGCCAGCAGTTACCCGGCAGGGTCGGAAAACACCATATATTTT. The encoded protein is CASSYPAGSENTIYF.

This chain uses TRBV28 with TRBJ1-2; 11 positions agree with TRBD1. Per the germline V gene, CDR1 is MDHEN and CDR2 is SYDVKM. The J segment lost 5 bases and the V segment lost 2 bases, leaving 4 bases of the junction unmatched. There are 15 residues in the CDR3. The CDR3 sequence is CASSLAGTGGYGYTF. For the CDR3, the DNA is TGTGCCAGCAGTTTAGCCGGGACAGGGGGATATGGCTACACCTTC.

DNA of the CDR3: TGTGCCTGGAGGGAGCCACAGGGGGCCCTCTCACCCCTCCACTTT. This codes for CAWREPQGALSPLHF. The chain uses TRBV30 and TRBJ1-6; 9 bases match TRBD1. V shed 3 bases and J 10 bases; nucleotides not matched to a gene: 10. The CDR3 spans 15 residues. Germline CDR1 reads GTSNPN; CDR2 reads SVGIG (reference sequence).

V and J are TRBV28 and TRBJ1-5, with a tentative D call TRBD1 (6 bases). Germline CDR1 MDHEN, CDR2 SYDVKM. The CDR3 is 16 residues long. Trimming took off 9 bases at V and 2 bases at J, with 20 bases between the two ends. For the CDR3, the DNA is TGTGCCAGTTTCCCCGGGGGGCTCTCGGGCAATCAGCCCCAGCATTTT. Amino acid sequence: CASFPGGLSGNQPQHF.

This chain connects TRBV25-1 to TRBJ2-1, with D perhaps matching TRBD2 (7 bases). The CDR3 covers 13 residues. Germline-derived CDR1 and CDR2 are MGHDK and SYGVNS. V lost 4 bases and J lost 8, with 12 bases in between. CDR3 nucleotide sequence: TGTGCCAGCAGTGGCACAGGGAGGGATGAGCAGTTCTTC. The encoded protein is CASSGTGRDEQFF.

The rearrangement links TRBV6-5 to TRBJ2-1, with D hard to call. Trimming left V 0 bases short and J 6 bases short, with 12 bases between. Looked up from germline, CDR1 is MNHEY and CDR2 is SVGAGI. CDR3 length equals 15 residues. The CDR3 sequence: CASSYSISLFNEQFF. The CDR3 region has the DNA TGTGCCAGCAGTTACTCTATAAGTCTATTCAATGAGCAGTTCTTC.

This CDR3 is CASSLGGGQETQYF. CDR3 bases: TGTGCCAGCAGCTTAGGGGGGGGCCAGGAGACCCAGTACTTC. The rearrangement uses TRBV7-2 and TRBJ2-5; TRBD2 might be the D (7 bases). The V and J ends lost 1 base and 5 bases respectively, with 11 bases between them. This CDR3 contains 14 residues. Germline V gene data show CDR1 as SGHTA and CDR2 as FQGNSA.

This chain uses TRBV2 with TRBJ1-5, with TRBD1 matching over 9 bases. The V gene end was trimmed by 5 bases and the J gene end by 3 bases; junction bases not matched to a gene: 5. Germline CDR1 reads SNHLY; CDR2 reads FYNNEI. This CDR3 has 15 residues. Here the CDR3 reads CASSQDRGPNQPQHF. For the CDR3, the DNA is TGTGCCAGCAGTCAGGACAGGGGTCCCAATCAGCCCCAGCATTTT.

V is TRBV5-1 and J is TRBJ1-2; 10 nucleotides match TRBD1. With 4 bases clipped from V and 3 bases from J, the junction kept 6 bases outside the gene matches. Germline-derived CDR1 and CDR2 are SGHRS and YFSETQ. CDR3 length equals 15 residues. CDR3: CASSAGQGDDYGYTF. The CDR3 bases are TGCGCCAGCAGCGCCGGACAGGGGGATGACTATGGCTACACCTTC. The variable domain in full, with the rest retrieved from reference TRBV5-1 and TRBJ1-2, is KAGVTQTPRYLIKTRGQQVTLSCSPISGHRSVSWYQQTPGQGLQFLFEYFSETQRNKGNFPGRFSGRQFSNSRSEMNVSTLELGDSALYLCASSAGQGDDYGYTFGSGTRLTVV.

V gene TRBV7-2 combines with J gene TRBJ1-1; D remains unclear. In germline, CDR1 is SGHTA, CDR2 FQGNSA. The CDR3 has 13 residues. V lost 6 bases and J 1 base, leaving 9 bases between the germline ends. The CDR3 region has the DNA TGTGCCAGCAGTTTTAAGAGGAACACTGAAGCTTTCTTT. It translates to CASSFKRNTEAFF.

This clone came up a few times. The genes are TRBV2 and TRBJ1-2; D is perhaps TRBD1 (5 bases). CDR3 length equals 16 residues. V was cut by 6 bases and J by 8 bases, with 25 bases left in between. CDR1 and CDR2 (germline): SNHLY, FYNNEI. The CDR3 DNA reads TGTGCCAGCAGCCACCAGGGCGGCTCATTTGCGATAGGCTACACCTTC. Residues: CASSHQGGSFAIGYTF.